The 8 T cell receptor beta chains below come from one sample, sequenced in a study of T cell clonality in common variable immunodeficiency. Antigens for these TCRs are unknown. Overall study findings and caveats: Fewer deletions and N-nucleotide insertions were reportedly seen in common variable immunodeficiency TCR beta sequences.

TCRdb keeps only in-frame clones here, not all; method: immunoSEQ multiplex PCR. The table lists under 40,000 clones, with no singletons. Sequenced: peripheral blood mononuclear cells. Source of these receptors: a human donor with common variable immunodeficiency.

This clone was seen a few times. The CDR3 end is not reached by the read, which stops 3 residues before it; the germline J gene fills it in. The chain carries TRBV18 and TRBJ2-5; the D gene is possibly TRBD1 (6 bases). Germline V gene lookup returns CDR1 KGHSH and CDR2 LQKENI. This CDR3 is 14 amino acids long. Deletions cut 3 bases from V and 5 bases from J, with 13 bases between. This chain's CDR3 is CASSPLRGTETQYF. The sequenced CDR3 bases are TGTGCCAGCTCACCCCTCAGGGGAACGGAGACC.

A note on this clone: The CDR3 end lies 3 residues beyond the end of the read and is filled in from the germline J gene. The rearrangement joins TRBV7-2 to TRBJ1-1; TRBD1 aligns across 7 bases. CDR1 and CDR2 from the germline V gene are SGHTA and FQGNSA. V trimming: 3 bases; J trimming: 2 bases; junction bases outside the gene matches: 6. The CDR3 is 15 amino acids. CDR3 bases read: TGTGCCAGCAGCTTCCGGGACAGTCTAAACACTGAA. This translates into CASSFRDSLNTE. In full, the CDR3 is CASSFRDSLNTEAFF.

This clone was picked up a small number of times. The DNA ends 3 residues before the CDR3 does, and the rest of the CDR3 is filled in from the germline J gene. The V call is TRBV7-9, the J call TRBJ2-7, with 10 bases lining up with TRBD1. This CDR3 has 15 amino acids. The germline gives CDR1 SEHNR, CDR2 FQNEAQ (reference sequence). With 5 bases clipped from V and 2 bases from J, the junction kept 6 bases outside the gene matches. The CDR3 bases that were read are TGTGCCAGCAGCACGGGACAGGGGTTGCCCTACGAG. It is translated as CASSTGQGLPYE. The entire CDR3 reads CASSTGQGLPYEQYF.

With regard to this clone: The CDR3 end is not reached by the read, which stops 3 residues before it; the germline J gene fills it in. This chain connects TRBV19 to TRBJ2-7; weak D call: TRBD2 (5 bases). Germline assignment: CDR1 LNHDA and CDR2 SQIVND (reference sequence). V was trimmed by 7 bases and J by 1 base, leaving 17 bases between them. The CDR3 has 15 amino acids. This chain's CDR3 is CASKSDPWTSYEQYF. Partial CDR3 DNA: TGTGCCAGTAAGTCGGACCCATGGACTTCCTACGAG. Looking up the rest from reference TRBV19 and TRBJ2-7 gives the full variable domain: DGGITQSPKYLFRKEGQNVTLSCEQNLNHDAMYWYRQDPGQGLRLIYYSQIVNDFQKGDIAEGYSVSREKKESFPLTVTSAQKNPTAFYLCASKSDPWTSYEQYFGPGTRLTVT.

This clone came up a few times. Read coverage stops 3 residues before the CDR3 terminus; the germline J gene supplies the remainder. This rearrangement joins TRBV19 to TRBJ1-5, with 8 bases aligning to TRBD1. The CDR3 has 14 amino acids. Trimming cost V 4 bases and J 4 bases; bases outside gene matches: 3. CDR1 LNHDA and CDR2 SQIVND come from the germline V gene (reference sequence). The CDR3 DNA, read in part, is TGTGCCAGTAGTACACGGACAGGGAATCAGCCC. Its protein product is CASSTRTGNQP. The full-length CDR3 reads as CASSTRTGNQPQHF.

This clone turned up a few times. The CDR3 end falls 3 residues outside the read, so it is completed with the germline J gene. Other nucleotide sequences from this sample produce the same CDR3. The chain carries TRBV30 and TRBJ1-2; no reliable D call. The germline gives CDR1 GTSNPN, CDR2 SVGIG (reference sequence). The CDR3 has 13 residues. The V and J ends lost 5 bases and 1 base respectively, with 11 bases between them. This CDR3 is CAWAAAHNYGYTF. The sequenced part of the CDR3 DNA is TGTGCCTGGGCCGCGGCGCATAACTATGGC.

This clone was seen at least ten times. The sequenced CDR3 bases are TGTGCCTGGAGTGTACAGGCGGGGGCTTCCCAAGAGACC. Amino acids: CAWSVQAGASQET. The full CDR3 protein is CAWSVQAGASQETQYF. The J gene is TRBJ2-5, the V gene TRBV30; tentatively, D is TRBD2 (7 bases). The observed sequence ends 3 residues before the CDR3 terminus, with the missing tail filled in from the germline J gene. Between the trimmed V and J ends, which lost 0 bases and 1 base, there was a span of 15 bases. Per the germline V gene, CDR1 is GTSNPN and CDR2 is SVGIG (reference sequence). This CDR3 is 16 amino acids long.

This clone was seen many times. The CDR3 region is CATMIRDRGFGTEAFF. Partial CDR3 DNA: TGTGCCACCATGATCCGGGACAGGGGGTTCGGCACTGAA. J is TRBJ1-1 and V is TRBV30, with TRBD1 identical over 11 bases. Read coverage stops 3 residues before the CDR3 terminus; the germline J gene supplies the remainder. The CDR3 totals 16 residues. The ends lost 8 bases at V and 4 bases at J; junction bases unmatched: 15. Per germline, CDR1 GTSNPN and CDR2 SVGIG (reference sequence).